A single sample is the source of the 29 T cell receptor beta chains below, sequenced in a study of identifying expanded T cells in peripheral blood. Clones were read by immunoSEQ multiplex PCR, and TCRdb kept only the in-frame ones, dropping some. Of some 100,000 clones detected, about 90% appear once; the ten largest clones hold about 5.5%. Sequenced material: blood. Receptors originate from a person aged 18 to 75 in good health.

The chain joins TRBV7-9 to TRBJ1-4; tentative D call: TRBD1 (5 bases). The length of the CDR3 is 16 residues. Looked up from germline, CDR1 is SEHNR and CDR2 is FQNEAQ (reference sequence). V shed 3 bases and J shed 7 bases, with 18 bases lying between them. The CDR3, as DNA: TGTGCCAGCAGCTTCGCCCCGGGACCTGGAGGTGAAAAACTGTTTTTT. Its protein is CASSFAPGPGGEKLFF.

The chain is built from TRBV7-6 and TRBJ1-1; TRBD1 agrees at 8 bases. The germline V gene has CDR1 SGHVS and CDR2 FNYEAQ. The trim removed 0 bases at V and 3 bases at J, leaving 6 bases unmatched. The CDR3 sequence is 16 residues long. The CDR3: CASSLASQGADTEAFF. CDR3 coding DNA: TGTGCCAGCAGCTTAGCGTCTCAGGGGGCGGACACTGAAGCTTTCTTT.

This sequence joins TRBV4-1 and TRBJ2-1; D ambiguous. The V and J ends lost 2 bases and 6 bases respectively, with 8 bases between them. Germline CDR1 and CDR2: MGHRA and YSYEKL. This CDR3 has 13 amino acids. CDR3 protein: CASSQPSPNEQFF. CDR3 coding DNA: TGCGCCAGCAGCCAACCCTCGCCCAATGAGCAGTTCTTC.

The chain couples TRBV7-9 to TRBJ1-1, with D perhaps TRBD1 (5 bases). The germline V gene has CDR1 SEHNR and CDR2 FQNEAQ (reference sequence). This CDR3 is built from 15 residues. Trimming shortened V by 4 bases and J by 1 base, and 13 bases separated the two germline ends. The CDR3 is CASSSRGGANTEAFF. CDR3 nucleotides: TGTGCCAGCAGCTCCCGTGGAGGGGCGAACACTGAAGCTTTCTTT.

V is TRBV11-3 and J is TRBJ2-2, with 7 bases aligning to TRBD1. The CDR3 is made up of 15 amino acids. Germline CDR1 is SGHNT and CDR2 is YENEEA. Germline trimming cut 4 bases from V and 4 bases from J; bases unmatched to any gene: 6. The DNA for the CDR3 is TGTGCCAGCAGCTCATCACAGGGGTTCACCGGGGAGCTGTTTTTT. Its protein product is CASSSSQGFTGELFF.

The rearrangement links TRBV2 to TRBJ2-3, with 9 nucleotides matching TRBD2. Trimming cost V 6 bases and J 14 bases; bases outside gene matches: 9. This CDR3 spans 12 amino acids. Germline values: CDR1 SNHLY, CDR2 FYNNEI. The CDR3 loop is CASSRTSEGLYF. CDR3 nucleotides: TGTGCCAGCAGCCGGACTAGCGAGGGGTTGTATTTT.

The chain links TRBV7-9 to TRBJ1-1; unclear D gene. This CDR3 contains 14 residues. The V gene's germline CDR1 is SEHNR and CDR2 FQNEAQ (reference sequence). Between the trimmed V and J ends, which lost 1 base and 2 bases, there was a span of 8 bases. This chain's CDR3 is CASSLVAANTEAFF. The CDR3 coding sequence is TGTGCCAGCAGCTTAGTTGCAGCTAACACTGAAGCTTTCTTT. Variable domain in full (rest from reference TRBV7-9 and TRBJ1-1): DTGVSQNPRHKITKRGQNVTFRCDPISEHNRLYWYRQTLGQGPEFLTYFQNEAQLEKSRLLSDRFSAERPKGSFSTLEIQRTEQGDSAMYLCASSLVAANTEAFFGQGTRLTVV.

The chain has TRBV2 and TRBJ2-1; the D gene is possibly TRBD1 (6 bases). Trimming left V 7 bases short and J 8 bases short, with 18 bases between. Germline loops: CDR1 SNHLY, CDR2 FYNNEI. This CDR3 region has 14 residues. This chain's CDR3 is CASTILGGRDEQFF. CDR3 coding DNA: TGTGCCAGCACTATACTAGGGGGTAGGGATGAGCAGTTCTTC.

The chain uses TRBV4-1 and TRBJ2-2; TRBD2 agrees at 11 bases. The CDR3 consists of 18 residues. Germline V gene data show CDR1 as MGHRA and CDR2 as YSYEKL. V was clipped by 0 bases and J by 3 bases; unmatched bases: 6. The CDR3 here is CASSQEELAGGYTGELFF. CDR3 DNA sequence: TGCGCCAGCAGCCAAGAGGAGCTAGCGGGGGGTTACACCGGGGAGCTGTTTTTT.

V gene TRBV10-3 combines with J gene TRBJ1-3; D gene ambiguous. V was clipped by 6 bases and J by 0 bases, with 3 bases between them. The CDR3 covers 12 residues. Germline assignment: CDR1 ENHRY and CDR2 SYGVKD. CDR3 amino acids: CAIRGSGNTIYF. The DNA for the CDR3 is TGTGCCATCAGGGGCTCTGGAAACACCATATATTTT.

The rearrangement links TRBV6-5 to TRBJ1-6; 9 nucleotides align to TRBD1. Germline V gene data show CDR1 as MNHEY and CDR2 as SVGAGI. CDR3 size: 14 residues. The V and J ends lost 6 bases and 7 bases, in that order; junction bases with no gene match: 4. CDR3 in amino acids: CASRDDRGNSPLHF. The CDR3, as DNA: TGTGCCAGCAGGGACGACAGGGGGAATTCACCCCTCCACTTT.

V is TRBV19 and J is TRBJ2-5, with 8 bases identical to TRBD2. The V gene end was trimmed by 5 bases and the J gene end by 2 bases; junction bases not matched to a gene: 1. This CDR3 contains 13 residues. From germline, CDR1 is LNHDA and CDR2 SQIVND (reference sequence). CDR3: CASSRGGQETQYF. CDR3 nucleotide sequence: TGTGCCAGTAGTCGCGGGGGGCAAGAGACCCAGTACTTC.

The chain has TRBV9 and TRBJ1-1, with a weak D call TRBD1 (6 bases). The CDR3 length is 15 residues. Trimming stripped 0 bases from V and 2 bases from J, with 11 bases between. Germline-derived CDR1 and CDR2 are SGDLS and YYNGEE. CDR3 residues: CASSVGTADNTEAFF. For the CDR3, the DNA is TGTGCCAGCAGCGTAGGGACAGCAGATAACACTGAAGCTTTCTTT.

The CDR3 sequence: CASSIRANNEQFF. The CDR3 coding sequence is TGTGCCAGTAGTATAAGGGCAAACAATGAGCAGTTCTTC. The rearrangement joins TRBV19 to TRBJ2-1; no firm D call. V gave up 2 bases and J gave up 5 bases, with 7 bases separating them. CDR3 size: 13 residues. Germline V lookup: CDR1 LNHDA, CDR2 SQIVND (reference sequence). Full variable domain (rest looked up from reference TRBV19 and TRBJ2-1): DGGITQSPKYLFRKEGQNVTLSCEQNLNHDAMYWYRQDPGQGLRLIYYSQIVNDFQKGDIAEGYSVSREKKESFPLTVTSAQKNPTAFYLCASSIRANNEQFFGPGTRLTVL.

The J gene is TRBJ1-1, the V gene TRBV7-9; the D is unclear. The CDR3 is 14 residues long. V lost 5 bases to trimming and J lost 0 bases, with 10 bases between them. The V gene's germline CDR1 is SEHNR and CDR2 FQNEAQ (reference sequence). The CDR3: CASSQTEVNTEAFF. The CDR3 DNA is TGTGCCAGCAGCCAAACCGAAGTGAACACTGAAGCTTTCTTT.

Details on this clone: Distinct nucleotide sequences in the sample also encode this CDR3. The chain recombines TRBV7-2 with TRBJ1-1; the D gene is possibly TRBD1 (6 bases). The germline V gene encodes CDR1 SGHTA and CDR2 FQGNSA. The V end lost 3 bases, the J end lost 1 base, and 9 bases lay between the germline ends. The CDR3 loop spans 14 amino acids. CDR3 loop: CASSLGRGNTEAFF. DNA of the CDR3: TGTGCCAGCAGCTTGGGCAGGGGGAACACTGAAGCTTTCTTT.

The V and J genes are TRBV5-1 and TRBJ2-7; perhaps TRBD2 as D (6 bases). The CDR3 loop spans 14 amino acids. CDR1 and CDR2 from the germline V gene are SGHRS and YFSETQ. V was cut by 0 bases and J by 2 bases, with 9 bases left in between. The CDR3 DNA reads as TGCGCCAGCAGCTTGGTGACGGGGGCCTACGAGCAGTACTTC. Amino acid sequence: CASSLVTGAYEQYF.

The chain employs TRBV11-3 and TRBJ2-7; 9 bases are shared with TRBD2. With V trimmed by 5 bases and J by 4 bases, 9 bases remained unmatched. This CDR3 is 15 amino acids long. CDR1 and CDR2 (germline): SGHNT, YENEEA. The CDR3 DNA reads as TGTGCCAGCAGCGGTATAGCGGGAGCTCGGTACGAGCAGTACTTC. This codes for CASSGIAGARYEQYF.

J is TRBJ2-7 and V is TRBV21-1; the table names TRBD1, a call not compared with the DNA. TRBV21-1 is annotated as a pseudogene. The CDR3 length is 12 residues. CDR3 residues: CASTTRLGEQYF. Here the CDR3 DNA reads TGTGCCAGCACGACACGGTTGGGTGAGCAGTACTTC.

This sequence joins TRBV5-1 and TRBJ1-1; the match to TRBD1 covers 7 bases. V was pared by 0 bases and J by 1 base, with 3 bases of the junction left unmatched. CDR3 length: 15 residues. CDR1 is SGHRS, CDR2 YFSETQ, per germline. The CDR3: CASSLGQGGNTEAFF. CDR3 bases: TGCGCCAGCAGCTTGGGACAGGGAGGGAACACTGAAGCTTTCTTT. Full variable domain (rest looked up from reference TRBV5-1 and TRBJ1-1): KAGVTQTPRYLIKTRGQQVTLSCSPISGHRSVSWYQQTPGQGLQFLFEYFSETQRNKGNFPGRFSGRQFSNSRSEMNVSTLELGDSALYLCASSLGQGGNTEAFFGQGTRLTVV.

The rearrangement uses TRBV5-6 and TRBJ1-3, with D maybe TRBD1 (6 bases). The CDR3 loop spans 17 amino acids. V lost 0 bases and J 4 bases, leaving 17 bases between the germline ends. Germline V gives CDR1 SGHDT, CDR2 YYEEEE. DNA of the CDR3: TGTGCCAGCAGCTTGGCATCAGGGGCCCCCTGGGGAAACACCATATATTTT. It codes for CASSLASGAPWGNTIYF.

The CDR3 loop is CASSFNEGARTEAFF. DNA of the CDR3: TGTGCCAGCAGCTTTAATGAGGGCGCGCGCACTGAAGCTTTCTTT. The J gene is TRBJ1-1, the V gene TRBV11-2; unclear D gene. CDR3 size: 15 residues. In germline, CDR1 is SGHAT, CDR2 FQNNGV. Trimming took 3 bases from V and 4 from J, leaving 15 bases between them.

The chain links TRBV11-3 to TRBJ2-1, with TRBD1 as a possible D gene (6 bases). Germline V gene lookup returns CDR1 SGHNT and CDR2 YENEEA. Trimming cost V 3 bases and J 0 bases, with 9 bases left between them. The CDR3 is made up of 15 amino acids. The CDR3 sequence is CASSFDRSSYNEQFF. The CDR3 DNA reads TGTGCCAGCAGCTTCGACAGGAGCTCCTACAATGAGCAGTTCTTC.

The rearrangement links TRBV9 to TRBJ1-5; D not certain. The germline gives CDR1 SGDLS, CDR2 YYNGEE. Trimming removed 4 bases from V and 5 bases from J, with 13 bases in between. This CDR3 comprises 14 residues. CDR3 amino acids: CASSPTDGDQPQHF. CDR3 DNA sequence: TGTGCCAGCAGCCCCACAGATGGAGATCAGCCCCAGCATTTT.

A note on this clone: One end of the junction does not line up with germline, which may come from a read error. The rearrangement joins TRBV29-1 to TRBJ2-1, with 9 bases lining up with TRBD2. The CDR3 has 12 amino acids. Germline CDR1 reads SQVTM; CDR2 reads ANQGSEA. This CDR3 is CSATSGPYSGVF. The CDR3 DNA reads as TGCAGCGCCACTAGCGGGCCATATAGTGGGGTCTTC.

This chain uses TRBV5-6 with TRBJ2-2; 9 positions match TRBD2. Trimming removed 1 base from V and 4 bases from J; junction bases left unmatched: 11. This CDR3 comprises 18 residues. The germline V gene has CDR1 SGHDT and CDR2 YYEEEE. The CDR3 reads CASSLSLAGHLLTGELFF. The CDR3 DNA is TGTGCCAGCAGCTTGTCGCTAGCGGGGCACCTCCTCACCGGGGAGCTGTTTTTT.

The gene calls are TRBV4-1 and TRBJ2-7; possible D gene TRBD1, 5 bases. CDR1 is MGHRA and CDR2 is YSYEKL in the germline V gene. The CDR3 sequence is 13 residues long. V was clipped by 0 bases and J by 5 bases, with 8 bases between them. The CDR3: CASSQDLRDEQYF. The CDR3 nucleotides are TGCGCCAGCAGCCAAGACCTCAGGGACGAGCAGTACTTC.

This chain connects TRBV30 to TRBJ1-2; D is unclear. Germline assignment: CDR1 GTSNPN and CDR2 SVGIG (reference sequence). The V end was cut by 2 bases, the J end by 4 bases, with 11 bases between. The CDR3 runs 13 residues. This CDR3 reads CAWSMTLGYGYTF. The DNA of the CDR3 is TGTGCCTGGAGTATGACACTGGGCTATGGCTACACCTTC. The whole variable domain, remainder taken from reference TRBV30 and TRBJ1-2, is SQTIHQWPATLVQPVGSPLSLECTVEGTSNPNLYWYRQAAGRGLQLLFYSVGIGQISSEVPQNLSASRPQDRQFILSSKKLLLSDSGFYLCAWSMTLGYGYTFGSGTRLTVV.

This sequence joins TRBV11-3 and TRBJ1-1; 12 bases are shared with TRBD1. CDR1 is SGHNT and CDR2 is YENEEA in the germline V gene. The CDR3 runs 15 residues. J gave up 11 bases and V 0 bases, and 7 bases lay outside the gene matches. CDR3 protein: CASSLEGTGGSLAFF. CDR3 DNA: TGTGCCAGCAGCTTAGAAGGGACAGGGGGCAGTCTGGCTTTCTTT.